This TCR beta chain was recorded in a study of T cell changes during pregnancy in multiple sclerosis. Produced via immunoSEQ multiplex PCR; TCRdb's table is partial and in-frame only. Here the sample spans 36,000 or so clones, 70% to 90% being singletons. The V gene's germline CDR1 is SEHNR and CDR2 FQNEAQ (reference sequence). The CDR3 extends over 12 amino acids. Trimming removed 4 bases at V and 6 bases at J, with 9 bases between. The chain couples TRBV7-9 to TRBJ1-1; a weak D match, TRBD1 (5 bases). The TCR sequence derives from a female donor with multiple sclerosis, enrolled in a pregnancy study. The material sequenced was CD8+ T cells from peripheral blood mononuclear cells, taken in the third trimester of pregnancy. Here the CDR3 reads CASSSGYPEAFF. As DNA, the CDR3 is TGTGCCAGCAGCTCAGGGTACCCTGAAGCTTTCTTT.